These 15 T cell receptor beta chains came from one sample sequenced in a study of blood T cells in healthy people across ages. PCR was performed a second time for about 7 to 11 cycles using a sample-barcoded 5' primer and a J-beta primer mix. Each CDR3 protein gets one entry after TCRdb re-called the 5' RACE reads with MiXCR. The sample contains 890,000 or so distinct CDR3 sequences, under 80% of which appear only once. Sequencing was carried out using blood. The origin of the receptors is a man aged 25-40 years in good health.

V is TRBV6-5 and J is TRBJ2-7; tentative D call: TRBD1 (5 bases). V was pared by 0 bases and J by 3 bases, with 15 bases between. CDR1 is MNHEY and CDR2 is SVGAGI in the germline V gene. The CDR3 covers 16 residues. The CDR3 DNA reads TGTGCCAGCAGTTACTCGACGGCAAGGGGCTTCTACGAGCAGTACTTC. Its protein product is CASSYSTARGFYEQYF.

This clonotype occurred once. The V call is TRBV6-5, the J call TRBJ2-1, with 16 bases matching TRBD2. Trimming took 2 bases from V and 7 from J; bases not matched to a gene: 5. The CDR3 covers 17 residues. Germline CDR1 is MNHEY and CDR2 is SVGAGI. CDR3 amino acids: CASSYEGLAGGGNEQFF. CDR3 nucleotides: TGTGCCAGCAGTTACGAGGGACTAGCGGGGGGGGGTAATGAGCAGTTCTTC.

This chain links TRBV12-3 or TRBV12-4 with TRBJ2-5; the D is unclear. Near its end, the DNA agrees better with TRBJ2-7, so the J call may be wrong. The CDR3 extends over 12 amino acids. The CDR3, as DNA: TGTGCCAGCAGTTTTGACCCAAACGAGCAGTACTTC. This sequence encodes CASSFDPNEQYF.

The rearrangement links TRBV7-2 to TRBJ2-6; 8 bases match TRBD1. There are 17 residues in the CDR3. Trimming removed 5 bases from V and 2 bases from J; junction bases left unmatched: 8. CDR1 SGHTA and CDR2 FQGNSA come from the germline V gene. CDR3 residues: CASSPIQGAPGANVLTF. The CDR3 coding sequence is TGTGCCAGCAGCCCTATCCAGGGGGCGCCTGGGGCCAACGTCCTGACTTTC.

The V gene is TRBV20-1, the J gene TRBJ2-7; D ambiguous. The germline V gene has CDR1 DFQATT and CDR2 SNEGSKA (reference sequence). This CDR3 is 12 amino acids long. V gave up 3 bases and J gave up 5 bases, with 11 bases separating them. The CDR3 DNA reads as TGCAGTGCTAGGGCACAAGTCCACGAGCAGTACTTC. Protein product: CSARAQVHEQYF.

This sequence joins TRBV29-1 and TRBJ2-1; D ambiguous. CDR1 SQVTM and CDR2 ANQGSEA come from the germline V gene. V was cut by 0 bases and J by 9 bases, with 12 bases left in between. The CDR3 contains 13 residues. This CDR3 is CSVEETVKGEQFF. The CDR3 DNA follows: TGCAGCGTTGAAGAGACGGTAAAGGGTGAGCAGTTCTTC.

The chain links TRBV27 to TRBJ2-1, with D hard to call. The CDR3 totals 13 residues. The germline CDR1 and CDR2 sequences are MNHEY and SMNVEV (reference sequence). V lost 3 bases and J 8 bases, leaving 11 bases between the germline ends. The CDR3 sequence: CASSLVKWDEQFF. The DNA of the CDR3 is TGTGCCAGCAGTTTGGTGAAATGGGATGAGCAGTTCTTC.

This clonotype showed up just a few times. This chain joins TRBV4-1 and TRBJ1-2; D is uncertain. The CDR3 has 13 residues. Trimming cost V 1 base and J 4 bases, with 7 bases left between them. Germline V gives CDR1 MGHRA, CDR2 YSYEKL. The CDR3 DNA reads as TGCGCCAGCAGCCAAGGTCGAGGCTATGGCTACACCTTC. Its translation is CASSQGRGYGYTF.

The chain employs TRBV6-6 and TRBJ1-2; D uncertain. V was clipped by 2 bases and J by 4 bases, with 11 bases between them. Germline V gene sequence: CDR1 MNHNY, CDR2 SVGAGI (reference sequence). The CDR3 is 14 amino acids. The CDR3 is CASSYETPIYGYTF. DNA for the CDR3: TGTGCCAGCAGTTACGAGACACCCATCTATGGCTACACCTTC.

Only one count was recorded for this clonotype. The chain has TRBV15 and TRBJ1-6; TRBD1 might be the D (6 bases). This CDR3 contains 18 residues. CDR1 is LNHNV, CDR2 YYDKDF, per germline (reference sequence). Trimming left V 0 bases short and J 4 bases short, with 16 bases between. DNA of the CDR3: TGTGCCACCAGCAGAGATCGGCCAGGGGCCGGATATAATTCACCCCTCCACTTT. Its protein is CATSRDRPGAGYNSPLHF.

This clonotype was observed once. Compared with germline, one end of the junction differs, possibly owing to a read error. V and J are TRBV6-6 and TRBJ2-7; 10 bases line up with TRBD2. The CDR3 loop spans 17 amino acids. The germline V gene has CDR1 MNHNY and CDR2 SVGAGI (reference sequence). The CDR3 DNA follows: TGTGCCGGCAGTTACTCGAGTAGCGGGGGGATCTCCTACGAGCAGTACTTC. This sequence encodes CAGSYSSSGGISYEQYF.

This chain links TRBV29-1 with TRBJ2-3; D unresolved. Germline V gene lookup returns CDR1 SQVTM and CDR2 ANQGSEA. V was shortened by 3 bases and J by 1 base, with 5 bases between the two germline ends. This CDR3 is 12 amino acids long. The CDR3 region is CSVDTRTDTQYF. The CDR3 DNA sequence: TGCAGCGTTGATACCCGCACAGATACGCAGTATTTT.

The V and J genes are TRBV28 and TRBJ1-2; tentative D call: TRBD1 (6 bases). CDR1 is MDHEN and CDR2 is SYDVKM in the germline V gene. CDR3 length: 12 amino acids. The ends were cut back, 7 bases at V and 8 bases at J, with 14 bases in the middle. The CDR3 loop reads CASKGEIRGYTF. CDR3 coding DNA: TGTGCCAGCAAGGGGGAAATTCGGGGCTACACCTTC.

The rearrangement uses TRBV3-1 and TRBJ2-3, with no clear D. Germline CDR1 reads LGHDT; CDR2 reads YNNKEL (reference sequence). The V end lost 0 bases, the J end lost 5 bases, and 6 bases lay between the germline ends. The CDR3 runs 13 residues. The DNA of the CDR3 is TGTGCCAGCAGCCAAGAGTTTCGAGATACGCAGTATTTT. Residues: CASSQEFRDTQYF.

The CDR3 bases are TGTGCCAGCAGCTTGAGGGCAGGGGGCGTTGGCTACACCTTC. Protein: CASSLRAGGVGYTF. The V gene is TRBV5-6, the J gene TRBJ1-2, with 8 bases matching TRBD1. CDR3 size: 14 residues. The ends lost 1 base at V and 7 bases at J; junction bases unmatched: 6. The germline gives CDR1 SGHDT, CDR2 YYEEEE.